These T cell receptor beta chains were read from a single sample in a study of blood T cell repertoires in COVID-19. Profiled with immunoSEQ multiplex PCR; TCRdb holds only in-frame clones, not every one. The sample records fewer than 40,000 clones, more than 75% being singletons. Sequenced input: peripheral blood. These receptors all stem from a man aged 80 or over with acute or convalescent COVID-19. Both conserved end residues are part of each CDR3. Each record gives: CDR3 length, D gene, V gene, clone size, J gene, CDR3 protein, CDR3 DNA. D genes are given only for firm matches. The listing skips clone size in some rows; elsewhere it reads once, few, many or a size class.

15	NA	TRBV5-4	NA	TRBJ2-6	CASSRGRSGANVLTF	TGTGCCAGCAGCCGAGGGCGGTCTGGGGCCAACGTCCTGACTTTC
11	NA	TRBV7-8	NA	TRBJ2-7	CASTLREEQYF	TGTGCCAGCACCCTACGGGAGGAGCAGTACTTC
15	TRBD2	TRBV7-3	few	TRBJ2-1	CASSLLAGSYNEQFF	TGTGCCAGCAGCTTACTAGCGGGATCCTACAATGAGCAGTTCTTC
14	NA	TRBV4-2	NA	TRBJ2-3	CASSETRNGDTQYF	TGTGCCAGCAGCGAAACCCGTAACGGAGATACGCAGTATTTT
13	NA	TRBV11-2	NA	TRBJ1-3	CASGGRPGNTIYF	TGTGCCAGCGGCGGGCGACCTGGAAACACCATATATTTT
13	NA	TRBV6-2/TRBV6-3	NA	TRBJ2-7	CASSYIETYEQYF	TGTGCCAGCAGTTATATCGAGACCTACGAGCAGTACTTC
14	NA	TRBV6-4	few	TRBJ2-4	CASSDSVASDIQYF	TGTGCCAGCAGTGACTCGGTTGCTAGCGACATTCAGTACTTC
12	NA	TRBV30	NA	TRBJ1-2	CAWSRQSSFYTF	TGTGCCTGGAGTAGACAGTCTTCCTTCTACACCTTC
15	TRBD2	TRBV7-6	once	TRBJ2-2	CASSPRLAATGELFF	TGTGCCAGCAGCCCGAGACTAGCGGCTACCGGGGAGCTGTTTTTT
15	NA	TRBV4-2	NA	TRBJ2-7	CASSQEVSGWYEQYF	TGTGCCAGCAGCCAAGAGGTTAGCGGTTGGTACGAGCAGTACTTC
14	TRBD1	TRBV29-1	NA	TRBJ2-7	CSAKLDRTSYEQYF	TGCAGCGCTAAACTGGACAGGACTTCCTACGAGCAGTACTTC
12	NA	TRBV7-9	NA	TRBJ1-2	CASRDTGLGYTF	TGTGCCAGCAGGGATACAGGGCTTGGCTACACCTTC
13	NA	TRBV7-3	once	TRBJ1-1	CASSSQPGTEAFF	TGTGCCAGCAGCTCCCAGCCCGGGACTGAAGCTTTCTTT
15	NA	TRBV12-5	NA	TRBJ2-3	CASGLWTTHTDTQYF	TGTGCTAGTGGCCTATGGACTACCCACACAGATACGCAGTATTTT
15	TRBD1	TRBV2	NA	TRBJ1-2	CASSEVVRGRNGYTF	TGTGCCAGCAGTGAAGTTGTCAGGGGGCGGAATGGCTACACCTTC
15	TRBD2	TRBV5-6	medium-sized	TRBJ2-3	CASSTSGTYTDTQYF	TGTGCCAGCAGCACAAGCGGGACCTACACAGATACGCAGTATTTT
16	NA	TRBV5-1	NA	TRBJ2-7	CASSLAGGISSYEQYF	TGCGCCAGCAGCTTGGCGGGCGGGATAAGTTCCTACGAGCAGTACTTC
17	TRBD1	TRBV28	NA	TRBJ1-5	CASNQITGGTGNQPQHF	TGTGCCAGCAACCAAATAACAGGGGGAACTGGCAATCAGCCCCAGCATTTT
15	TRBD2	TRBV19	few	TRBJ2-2	CASRTSGGASGELFF	TGTGCCAGTAGAACTAGCGGGGGGGCTAGCGGGGAGCTGTTTTTT
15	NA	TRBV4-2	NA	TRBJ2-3	CASSQEYGGTDTQYF	TGTGCCAGCAGCCAAGAATACGGGGGCACAGATACGCAGTATTTT
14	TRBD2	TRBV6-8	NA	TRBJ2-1	CARRLADFYNEQFF	TGTGCCAGAAGACTAGCAGATTTCTACAATGAGCAGTTCTTC
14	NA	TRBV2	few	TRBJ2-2	CASSLRLSTGELFF	TGTGCCAGCAGTTTGCGACTATCTACCGGGGAGCTGTTTTTT
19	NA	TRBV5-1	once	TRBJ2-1	CASSSGTPYAERAFDEQFF	TGCGCCAGCAGCTCCGGGACACCCTACGCGGAGAGGGCTTTCGACGAGCAGTTCTTC
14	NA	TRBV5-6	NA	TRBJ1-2	CASSLDVQAMSYTF	TGTGCCAGCAGCTTGGACGTACAGGCTATGAGCTACACCTTC
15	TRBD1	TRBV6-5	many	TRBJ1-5	CASSPGQESYQPQHF	TGTGCCAGCAGTCCGGGACAGGAGTCATATCAGCCCCAGCATTTT
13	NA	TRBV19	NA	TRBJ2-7	CASSIEGTYEQYF	TGTGCCAGTAGTATAGAGGGCACCTACGAGCAGTACTTC
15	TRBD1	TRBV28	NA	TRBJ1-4	CASSSGQGAVEKLFF	TGTGCCAGCAGTTCGGGGCAGGGGGCCGTTGAAAAACTGTTTTTT
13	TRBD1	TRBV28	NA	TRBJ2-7	CATMRTGLNEQYF	TGTGCCACTATGCGGACAGGGCTAAACGAGCAGTACTTC
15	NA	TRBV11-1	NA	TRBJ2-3	CASSFDRGGGDTQYF	TGTGCCAGCAGCTTTGACAGGGGAGGGGGAGATACGCAGTATTTT
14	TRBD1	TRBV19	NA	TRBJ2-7	CASSTITGANEQYF	TGTGCCAGTAGTACCATAACAGGGGCCAACGAGCAGTACTTC